A selection of T cell receptor beta chains follows, all from one sample in a study of molecular identifiers for immune sequencing clone quantification. TCRdb re-called the PCR reads with MiXCR, one entry per CDR3 protein. The sample yields 460,000 or so distinct CDR3 sequences, roughly 25% seen once. Sequenced sample: naive CD8+ T cells from blood, with Jurkat cell RNA spiked in. The origin of the receptors is a human donor in good health. Some libraries in this study had Jurkat cell RNA spiked in. The CDR3 runs from the conserved cysteine through the conserved F or W. The D gene is left open where the match is weak. Rows give clone size only sometimes, using once, few, many, or a class for an expanded clone.

V: TRBV18; J: TRBJ2-3; length: 13; size: few; D: .; DNA: TGTGCCAGCTCACCCCCGGGGTCGCATACGCAGTATTTT; CDR3: CASSPPGSHTQYF
V: TRBV6-6; J: TRBJ2-2; length: 18; size: .; D: TRBD1; DNA: TGTGCCAGCAGTTACCCGACAGGGGCCGTTCTATGGACCGGGGAGCTGTTTTTT; CDR3: CASSYPTGAVLWTGELFF
V: TRBV6-2/TRBV6-3; J: TRBJ2-7; length: 15; size: .; D: .; DNA: TGTGCCAGCAGTTATGGGCGCTTGGGTTCGTACGAGCAGTACTTC; CDR3: CASSYGRLGSYEQYF
V: TRBV4-1; J: TRBJ1-1; length: 16; size: many; D: .; DNA: TGCGCCAGCAGCCCACAGGGTTACGGGGAGAACACTGAAGCTTTCTTT; CDR3: CASSPQGYGENTEAFF
V: TRBV9; J: TRBJ2-2; length: 13; size: .; D: .; DNA: TGTGCCAGCAGCGAGGCCCTCAGCGGGGAGCTGTTTTTT; CDR3: CASSEALSGELFF
V: TRBV4-1; J: TRBJ1-4; length: 17; size: .; D: .; DNA: TGCGCCAGCAGCCAAGCGGTACAGAATTACCGGAATGAAAAACTGTTTTTT; CDR3: CASSQAVQNYRNEKLFF
V: TRBV12-3/TRBV12-4; J: TRBJ2-5; length: 16; size: .; D: .; DNA: TGTGCCAGCAGTTATGGAGGGGGGGCACTCCAAGAGACCCAGTACTTC; CDR3: CASSYGGGALQETQYF
V: TRBV19; J: TRBJ2-7; length: 14; size: .; D: .; DNA: TGTGCCAGTAGTATCGGCGGGAAGGACTACGAGCAGTACTTC; CDR3: CASSIGGKDYEQYF
V: TRBV14; J: TRBJ2-7; length: 12; size: few; D: .; DNA: TGTGCCAGCAGCGGGGCCTCCTACGAGCAGTACTTC; CDR3: CASSGASYEQYF
V: TRBV27; J: TRBJ1-1; length: 13; size: .; D: .; DNA: TGTGCCAGCAGTTCACAGGCGAACACTGAAGCTTTCTTT; CDR3: CASSSQANTEAFF
V: TRBV5-4; J: TRBJ2-2; length: 20; size: .; D: TRBD2; DNA: TGTGCCAGCAGCTTGGCCATGGGACTAGCGGGTCTAGGGGGTCCCGGGGAGCTGTTTTTT; CDR3: CASSLAMGLAGLGGPGELFF
V: TRBV11-2; J: TRBJ2-5; length: 15; size: .; D: TRBD1; DNA: TGTGCCAGCAGCCCCTCTGGACAGGCCCAAGAGGCCCAGTACTTC; CDR3: CASSPSGQAQEAQYF
V: TRBV4-1; J: TRBJ1-2; length: 13; size: few; D: .; DNA: TGCGCCAGCAGCCAAGCGCTGGGCCATGACTACACCTTC; CDR3: CASSQALGHDYTF
V: TRBV19; J: TRBJ2-5; length: 15; size: .; D: TRBD1; DNA: TGTGCCAGTAGTAGTGACAGGGGGCACCAAGAGACCCAGTACTTC; CDR3: CASSSDRGHQETQYF
V: TRBV20-1; J: TRBJ2-7; length: 13; size: .; D: TRBD1; DNA: TGCAGTGCTAGAAGGGACAGTACCTACGAGCAGTACTTC; CDR3: CSARRDSTYEQYF
V: TRBV2; J: TRBJ2-7; length: 14; size: .; D: TRBD1; DNA: TGTGCCAGCCGTGAGTATTACAGGGGTTACGAGCAGTACTTC; CDR3: CASREYYRGYEQYF
V: TRBV4-1; J: TRBJ2-7; length: 16; size: .; D: TRBD2; DNA: TGCGCCCGCAGCCAAGGTAGCGGGGGCACCGCGTACGAGCAGGACTTC; CDR3: CARSQGSGGTAYEQDF
V: TRBV12-3/TRBV12-4; J: TRBJ2-7; length: 14; size: few; D: .; DNA: TGTGCCAGCAGTTTGACGGACGGGTTGGACGAGCAGTACTTC; CDR3: CASSLTDGLDEQYF
V: TRBV28; J: TRBJ2-7; length: 14; size: few; D: .; DNA: TGTGCCAGCGGTCTGGCCACAGGAGGCGTCGAGCAGTACTTC; CDR3: CASGLATGGVEQYF
V: TRBV5-6; J: TRBJ2-5; length: 13; size: many; D: .; DNA: TGTGCCAGCAGCTCTGGCTGGGGGGAGACCCAGTACTTC; CDR3: CASSSGWGETQYF
V: TRBV28; J: TRBJ1-5; length: 13; size: many; D: .; DNA: TGTGCCAGCAGTTTGAGGGGCTATCAGCCCCAGCATTTT; CDR3: CASSLRGYQPQHF
V: TRBV4-3; J: TRBJ1-4; length: 15; size: many; D: .; DNA: TGCGCCAGCAGCCAGGATGGGGACGTTCATGAAAAACTGTTTTTT; CDR3: CASSQDGDVHEKLFF
V: TRBV2; J: TRBJ2-2; length: 16; size: few; D: .; DNA: TGTGCCAGCAGTGGACCGACAGGAACGAACACCGGGGAGCTGTTTTTT; CDR3: CASSGPTGTNTGELFF
V: TRBV24-1; J: TRBJ2-3; length: 17; size: .; D: TRBD2; DNA: TGTGCCACCAGGGGACTAGCGGGAGACGAGGGCACAGATACGCAGTATTTT; CDR3: CATRGLAGDEGTDTQYF
V: TRBV5-8; J: TRBJ2-2; length: 15; size: few; D: .; DNA: TGTGCCAGCACCCCCCTGGGGGCAGGCACCGGGGAGCTGTTTTTT; CDR3: CASTPLGAGTGELFF
V: TRBV27; J: TRBJ2-1; length: 15; size: .; D: .; DNA: TGTGCCAGCAGTTTACAAGGGGGGTCCTACAATGAGCAGTTCTTC; CDR3: CASSLQGGSYNEQFF
V: TRBV19; J: TRBJ2-4; length: 16; size: few; D: .; DNA: TGTGCCAGTACAGACAGGCAGGGTCGAGCCAAAAACATTCAGTACTTC; CDR3: CASTDRQGRAKNIQYF
V: TRBV2; J: TRBJ2-6; length: 22; size: few; D: TRBD1; DNA: TGTGCCATCAACAGGAGGGGAAACAGGGGGCTCCCCTCCTACTCTGGGGCCAACGTCCTGACTTTC; CDR3: CAINRRGNRGLPSYSGANVLTF
V: TRBV29-1; J: TRBJ2-7; length: 15; size: .; D: .; DNA: TGCGGCGTTATGGGGCCTGGACTCCCGGGGGCGGAGCAGTACTTC; CDR3: CGVMGPGLPGAEQYF
V: TRBV6-1; J: TRBJ2-7; length: 14; size: .; D: .; DNA: TGTGCCAGCAGTGAACTGGGGCGGACCTACGAGCAGTACTTC; CDR3: CASSELGRTYEQYF
V: TRBV28; J: TRBJ2-5; length: 15; size: many; D: .; DNA: TGTGCCAGCAGAGACATCCGGGACCACCAAGAGACCCAGTACTTC; CDR3: CASRDIRDHQETQYF
V: TRBV27; J: TRBJ2-3; length: 18; size: .; D: TRBD2; DNA: TGTGCCAGCAGTCCCGGGACTAGCGGGAGTATCAAGACAGATACGCAGTATTTT; CDR3: CASSPGTSGSIKTDTQYF
V: TRBV7-9; J: TRBJ2-7; length: 15; size: few; D: TRBD1; DNA: TGTGCCAGCAGCTCCCTACCGGGACAGGGCTACGAGCAGTACTTC; CDR3: CASSSLPGQGYEQYF
V: TRBV6-5; J: TRBJ2-7; length: 13; size: .; D: .; DNA: TGTGCCAGCACCCTCACCCGGGGACACGAGCAGTACTTC; CDR3: CASTLTRGHEQYF
V: TRBV11-2; J: TRBJ2-3; length: 17; size: few; D: .; DNA: TGTGCCAGCAGCCGTAATGGCGTCAGCACTTGGCAAGATACGCAGTATTTT; CDR3: CASSRNGVSTWQDTQYF
V: TRBV20-1; J: TRBJ2-7; length: 15; size: .; D: TRBD1; DNA: TGCAATGTTAGAGAGGGGACAGGCCTTTCCTACGAGCAGTACTTC; CDR3: CNVREGTGLSYEQYF
V: TRBV20-1; J: TRBJ2-7; length: 14; size: .; D: TRBD2; DNA: TGCAGTGCGGGGGTAGCGGGAGCCTCCTACGAGCAGTACTTC; CDR3: CSAGVAGASYEQYF
V: TRBV7-9; J: TRBJ2-7; length: 16; size: .; D: TRBD1; DNA: TGTGCCAGCAGCTTAACAGGGGGCGGTGGCGGCTACGAGCAGTACTTC; CDR3: CASSLTGGGGGYEQYF
V: TRBV18; J: TRBJ1-1; length: 16; size: .; D: TRBD1; DNA: TGTGCCAGCTCACCAATAATACAGGGGCAGAACACTGAAGCTTTCTTT; CDR3: CASSPIIQGQNTEAFF
V: TRBV6-2/TRBV6-3; J: TRBJ2-5; length: 12; size: many; D: .; DNA: TGTGCCAGCAGTTATGACTTGGGGCCCCAGTACTTC; CDR3: CASSYDLGPQYF
V: TRBV12-3/TRBV12-4; J: TRBJ2-2; length: 13; size: many; D: .; DNA: TGTGCCAGCAGACGCCCCCTCACCGGGGAGCTGTTTTTT; CDR3: CASRRPLTGELFF
V: TRBV7-9; J: TRBJ1-2; length: 14; size: few; D: TRBD1; DNA: TGTGCCAGCAGCCCGCGGACAGGGGGGTATGGCTACACCTTC; CDR3: CASSPRTGGYGYTF